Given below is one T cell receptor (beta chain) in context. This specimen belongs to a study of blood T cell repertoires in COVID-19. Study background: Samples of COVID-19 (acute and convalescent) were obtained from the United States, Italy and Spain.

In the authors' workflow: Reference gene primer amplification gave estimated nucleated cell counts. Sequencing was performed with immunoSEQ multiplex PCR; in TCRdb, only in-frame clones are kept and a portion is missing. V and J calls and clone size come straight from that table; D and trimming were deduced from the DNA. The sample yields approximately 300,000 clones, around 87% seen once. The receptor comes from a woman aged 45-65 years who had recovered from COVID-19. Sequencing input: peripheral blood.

DNA of the CDR3: TGTGCCAGCAGCTTAGGGACAGGGGTATATCAGCCCCAGCATTTT. Its protein is CASSLGTGVYQPQHF. The chain joins TRBV7-9 to TRBJ1-5; 9 positions agree with TRBD1. The CDR3 extends over 15 amino acids. The J segment lost 5 bases and the V segment lost 1 base, leaving 3 bases of the junction unmatched. From germline, CDR1 is SEHNR and CDR2 FQNEAQ (reference sequence).